Below, 21 T cell receptor beta chains from the same sample are listed, as sequenced in a study of OX40 agonist ivuxolimab in advanced cancers. Measured with immunoSEQ multiplex PCR; TCRdb has only the in-frame clones, and not every one. The table includes 55,000 to 85,000 clones, about 90% detected once. This specimen consisted of CD4+ or CD8+ T cells sorted from blood, obtained in a trial of the OX40 agonist ivuxolimab. The receptors stem from an adult with an advanced solid tumor such as melanoma, head and neck, liver or kidney cancer.

The chain recombines TRBV4-1 with TRBJ1-5; D not certain. Per germline, CDR1 MGHRA and CDR2 YSYEKL. This CDR3 contains 16 residues. The germline V and J ends were trimmed by 3 bases and 0 bases, with 12 bases remaining between them. The CDR3 nucleotides are TGCGCCAGCAGCCAGGAAGGACTCCTTAGCAATCAGCCCCAGCATTTT. Translating it yields CASSQEGLLSNQPQHF.

The CDR3 bases are TGTGCCAGCAGTGAAGAGGACAGGGGGCTTGGCGAGCAGTACTTC. Amino acid sequence: CASSEEDRGLGEQYF. The chain combines TRBV6-1 with TRBJ2-7; 11 bases line up with TRBD1. Germline lookup yields CDR1 MNHNS and CDR2 SASEGT. CDR3 length: 15 residues. The ends lost 1 base at V and 6 bases at J; junction bases unmatched: 5.

The V gene is TRBV12-5, the J gene TRBJ1-2, with D possibly being TRBD1 (6 bases). The CDR3 runs to 20 residues. Trimming took 6 bases from V and 8 from J, leaving 37 bases between them. Germline V gives CDR1 LGHNT, CDR2 FRNRAP. Here the CDR3 reads CASGLEIGRIQTQTGLGYTF. The CDR3 DNA follows: TGTGCTAGTGGCCTAGAAATCGGTAGGATACAAACACAAACAGGGTTGGGCTACACCTTC.

This clone was picked up a small number of times. V and J are TRBV14 and TRBJ2-2; tentative D call: TRBD2 (5 bases). With 6 bases removed from V and 4 bases from J, the gap between germline ends came to 12 bases. The CDR3 has 14 amino acids. Germline V gene lookup returns CDR1 SGHDN and CDR2 FVKESK. CDR3 nucleotides: TGTGCCAGCAGTGGAGGAATGAGCACCGGGGAGCTGTTTTTT. This sequence encodes CASSGGMSTGELFF. Full variable domain (outside the CDR3, taken from reference TRBV14 and TRBJ2-2): EAGVTQFPSHSVIEKGQTVTLRCDPISGHDNLYWYRRVMGKEIKFLLHFVKESKQDESGMPNNRFLAERTGGTYSTLKVQPAELEDSGVYFCASSGGMSTGELFFGEGSRLTVL.

V is TRBV7-8 and J is TRBJ1-3; D may be TRBD1 (5 bases). With 5 bases removed from V and 0 bases from J, the gap between germline ends came to 11 bases. CDR1 and CDR2 (germline): SGHVS, FQNEAQ. The CDR3 length is 15 residues. CDR3 sequence reads: CASSNGALSGNTIYF. The CDR3 bases are TGTGCCAGCAGCAACGGGGCCCTCTCTGGAAACACCATATATTTT.

The chain has TRBV15 and TRBJ1-5; D not resolved. CDR3 length: 16 amino acids. V was cut by 1 base and J by 0 bases, with 10 bases left in between. Germline assignment: CDR1 LNHNV and CDR2 YYDKDF (reference sequence). The CDR3 DNA reads TGTGCCACCAGCAGAGTACAGACTAATAGCAATCAGCCCCAGCATTTT. This sequence encodes CATSRVQTNSNQPQHF.

This clone was seen a single time. V gene TRBV7-3 combines with J gene TRBJ1-1; D possibly corresponds to TRBD1 (6 bases). V lost 0 bases and J 3 bases, leaving 8 bases between the germline ends. Germline CDR1 reads SGHTA; CDR2 reads FQGTGA. This CDR3 has 14 amino acids. The CDR3, as DNA: TGTGCCAGCAGCTTAACAAAGGGGGACACTGAAGCTTTCTTT. It yields the protein CASSLTKGDTEAFF.

V is TRBV27 and J is TRBJ2-1, with TRBD2 identical over 11 bases. CDR1 is MNHEY, CDR2 SMNVEV, per germline (reference sequence). The CDR3 extends over 16 amino acids. V was clipped by 5 bases and J by 6 bases; unmatched bases: 9. The CDR3 region is CASSVIAGGPRNEQFF. The DNA of the CDR3 is TGTGCCAGCAGTGTAATAGCGGGAGGGCCGCGCAATGAGCAGTTCTTC.

The chain links TRBV7-3 to TRBJ2-1, with 8 bases matching TRBD2. This CDR3 is built from 16 residues. Germline V gene data show CDR1 as SGHTA and CDR2 as FQGTGA. V trimming: 5 bases; J trimming: 0 bases; junction bases outside the gene matches: 6. CDR3 sequence reads: CASSPFAGGSYNEQFF. Written as DNA, the CDR3 is TGTGCCAGCAGCCCATTCGCGGGAGGCTCCTACAATGAGCAGTTCTTC. Using reference TRBV7-3 and TRBJ2-1 for the parts outside the CDR3, the full variable domain is GAGVSQTPSNKVTEKGKYVELRCDPISGHTALYWYRQSLGQGPEFLIYFQGTGAADDSGLPNDRFFAVRPEGSVSTLKIQRTERGDSAVYLCASSPFAGGSYNEQFFGPGTRLTVL.

DNA of the CDR3: TGTGCCTGGAGTTGGAGCTCCTCTGGGGCCAACGTCCTGACTTTC. Protein product: CAWSWSSSGANVLTF. The V call is TRBV30, the J call TRBJ2-6; D not resolved. CDR3 size: 15 residues. Trimming pared 2 bases from V and 0 bases from J, leaving 8 bases between. CDR1 is GTSNPN, CDR2 SVGIG, per germline (reference sequence).

This clone was counted a few times. The genes are TRBV12-5 and TRBJ1-5; perhaps TRBD1 as D (5 bases). Between the trimmed V and J ends, which lost 6 bases and 6 bases, there was a span of 24 bases. Per the germline V gene, CDR1 is LGHNT and CDR2 is FRNRAP. This CDR3 is 17 amino acids long. As DNA, the CDR3 is TGTGCTAGTGGCGCCCCGTTGGGGCAAGTTGGTACTCAGCCCCAGCATTTT. Translated: CASGAPLGQVGTQPQHF.

CDR3: CASSLHRLSDEQYF. The CDR3 nucleotides are TGTGCCAGCAGTTTACACAGGTTATCCGACGAGCAGTACTTC. This chain joins TRBV27 and TRBJ2-7; D is possibly TRBD1 (5 bases). Trimming stripped 2 bases from V and 5 bases from J, with 13 bases between. Germline CDR1 is MNHEY and CDR2 is SMNVEV (reference sequence). The CDR3 totals 14 residues.

V usage is TRBV11-2 and J usage is TRBJ2-7; 7 bases map to TRBD1. Per germline, CDR1 SGHAT and CDR2 FQNNGV. Trimming removed 1 base from V and 6 bases from J; junction bases left unmatched: 9. The CDR3 extends over 15 amino acids. CDR3 amino acids: CASSLAGTVRREQYF. Written as DNA, the CDR3 is TGTGCCAGCAGCTTAGCCGGGACAGTCCGTCGCGAGCAGTACTTC.

The chain joins TRBV10-3 to TRBJ2-5; TRBD2 aligns across 8 bases. Germline lookup yields CDR1 ENHRY and CDR2 SYGVKD. The CDR3 covers 13 residues. The J segment lost 7 bases and the V segment lost 8 bases, leaving 9 bases of the junction unmatched. The CDR3 coding sequence is TGTGCCATCCTGGCGAGCGGGAGTGGGACCCAGTACTTC. It is translated as CAILASGSGTQYF.

This clone has just one count. The V gene is TRBV19, the J gene TRBJ1-5; D possibly corresponds to TRBD1 (6 bases). CDR1 is LNHDA, CDR2 SQIVND, per germline (reference sequence). Trimming removed 5 bases at V and 6 bases at J, with 14 bases between. CDR3 size: 14 residues. CDR3 nucleotide sequence: TGTGCCAGTAGTCTAACAGGGTCAGTTCAGCCCCAGCATTTT. Translating it yields CASSLTGSVQPQHF. Complete variable domain (other parts from reference TRBV19 and TRBJ1-5): DGGITQSPKYLFRKEGQNVTLSCEQNLNHDAMYWYRQDPGQGLRLIYYSQIVNDFQKGDIAEGYSVSREKKESFPLTVTSAQKNPTAFYLCASSLTGSVQPQHFGDGTRLSIL.

The genes are TRBV7-8 and TRBJ2-5; tentative D call: TRBD2 (6 bases). V shed 5 bases and J shed 2 bases, with 12 bases lying between them. Germline CDR1 and CDR2: SGHVS and FQNEAQ. The length of the CDR3 is 14 residues. The CDR3 protein is CASSTRLVQETQYF. CDR3 nucleotides: TGTGCCAGCAGCACAAGACTAGTTCAAGAGACCCAGTACTTC.

The CDR3 loop reads CASTLGESGQPQHF. CDR3 bases: TGTGCCAGTACCTTGGGAGAGTCCGGCCAGCCCCAGCATTTT. The chain couples TRBV19 to TRBJ1-5, with D unresolved. Looked up from germline, CDR1 is LNHDA and CDR2 is SQIVND (reference sequence). The length of the CDR3 is 14 residues. V was cut by 7 bases and J by 7 bases, with 17 bases left in between.

The chain joins TRBV18 to TRBJ2-7; D may be TRBD1 or TRBD2 (5 bases each). V was pared by 5 bases and J by 3 bases, with 14 bases between. CDR3 length equals 14 residues. Germline CDR1 reads KGHSH; CDR2 reads LQKENI. The CDR3 spells CASSGTVSFYEQYF. The CDR3 DNA sequence: TGTGCCAGCTCAGGGACCGTCTCGTTCTACGAGCAGTACTTC.

This clone is a singleton in its sample. V gene TRBV14 combines with J gene TRBJ1-2; D might be TRBD1 (5 bases). The CDR3 consists of 13 residues. Germline V gene data show CDR1 as SGHDN and CDR2 as FVKESK. V was shortened by 1 base and J by 7 bases, with 10 bases between the two germline ends. CDR3 nucleotides: TGTGCCAGCAGCCAAGTAGTGGGGCGTGGCTACACCTTC. The encoded protein is CASSQVVGRGYTF.

The chain's CDR3 is CASSPRPVSSGANVLTF. As DNA, the CDR3 is TGTGCCAGCTCACCCCGACCTGTTAGCTCTGGGGCCAACGTCCTGACTTTC. The gene calls are TRBV18 and TRBJ2-6; unclear D gene. CDR1 KGHSH and CDR2 LQKENI come from the germline V gene. The CDR3 extends over 17 amino acids. The V and J ends lost 3 bases and 0 bases respectively, with 12 bases between them.

The chain has TRBV2 and TRBJ2-2; D remains ambiguous. Between the trimmed V and J ends, which lost 6 bases and 8 bases, there was a span of 13 bases. The CDR3 has 13 amino acids. Germline loops: CDR1 SNHLY, CDR2 FYNNEI. The CDR3 nucleotides are TGTGCCAGCAGCCCAATCGGAGCGGGGGAGCTGTTTTTT. Amino acid sequence: CASSPIGAGELFF.